Below, 29 T cell receptor beta chains from the same sample are listed, as sequenced in a study of CD8+ T cells in alopecia areata. Sample treatment: oral pan-JAK inhibitor, 5-10 mg twice daily. After isolation, RNA underwent reverse transcription to generate cDNA as the sequencing template. Data came from immunoSEQ multiplex PCR; TCRdb stores just in-frame clones and leaves some out. In the table there are 110,000 or so clones, 56% of which are singletons. The starting material was CD4+ T cells sorted from blood, obtained at week 24, from a patient treated with tofacitinib. All receptors derive from a human donor with alopecia areata.

The chain carries TRBV6-5 and TRBJ1-2, with D unresolved. Germline V gene data show CDR1 as MNHEY and CDR2 as SVGAGI. This CDR3 contains 14 residues. Trimming stripped 6 bases from V and 4 bases from J, with 15 bases between. CDR3 sequence (DNA): TGTGCCAGCAGCCGGATGGTCTCCTCCTATGGCTACACCTTC. Protein product: CASSRMVSSYGYTF.

This clone came up once. The V call is TRBV5-6, the J call TRBJ2-7; D gene unclear. Germline-derived CDR1 and CDR2 are SGHDT and YYEEEE. The V end lost 2 bases, the J end lost 2 bases, and 14 bases lay between the germline ends. This CDR3 spans 15 amino acids. The chain's CDR3 is CASSFFIANPYEQYF. In DNA, the CDR3 is TGTGCCAGCAGCTTCTTCATCGCTAATCCCTACGAGCAGTACTTC.

This chain links TRBV29-1 with TRBJ2-3; D gene ambiguous. The ends were cut back, 3 bases at V and 8 bases at J, with 12 bases in the middle. CDR3 length: 12 amino acids. Germline-derived CDR1 and CDR2 are SQVTM and ANQGSEA. The chain's CDR3 is CSVDLTRSTQYF. CDR3 sequence (DNA): TGCAGCGTTGACCTCACCCGAAGTACGCAGTATTTT.

This sequence joins TRBV7-6 and TRBJ1-1; unclear D gene. This CDR3 has 14 residues. Between the trimmed V and J ends, which lost 4 bases and 5 bases, there was a span of 14 bases. Germline V gives CDR1 SGHVS, CDR2 FNYEAQ. The CDR3 region is CASSSSPARTEAFF. In DNA, the CDR3 is TGTGCCAGCAGCTCCTCCCCCGCAAGGACTGAAGCTTTCTTT.

V usage is TRBV4-2 and J usage is TRBJ1-6, with D unclear. Germline lookup yields CDR1 LGHNA and CDR2 YNFKEQ. V gave up 0 bases and J gave up 1 base, with 16 bases separating them. This CDR3 contains 19 residues. The CDR3: CASSQEWGKGRSYNSPLHF. The CDR3 DNA reads TGTGCCAGCAGCCAAGAGTGGGGAAAAGGGAGGTCCTATAATTCACCCCTCCACTTT.

As for this clone: The sample contains more than one DNA sequence encoding this CDR3. This chain joins TRBV30 and TRBJ2-4; no clear D. CDR3 length equals 11 residues. Germline V gene data show CDR1 as GTSNPN and CDR2 as SVGIG (reference sequence). Trimming pared 0 bases from V and 8 bases from J, leaving 5 bases between. The CDR3 loop is CAWSVRDIQYF. CDR3 DNA: TGTGCCTGGAGTGTACGAGACATTCAGTACTTC.

The rearrangement uses TRBV27 and TRBJ1-2; 9 bases line up with TRBD1. Germline V lookup: CDR1 MNHEY, CDR2 SMNVEV (reference sequence). V was clipped by 8 bases and J by 8 bases; unmatched bases: 12. CDR3 length: 14 residues. The CDR3 DNA follows: TGTGCCAGCCGGGGACAGGGACGTCTCTCCGGCTACACCTTC. Translation: CASRGQGRLSGYTF.

The chain joins TRBV6-1 to TRBJ1-2; D not resolved. Trimming pared 1 base from V and 5 bases from J, leaving 8 bases between. CDR1 is MNHNS, CDR2 SASEGT, per germline. This CDR3 spans 13 amino acids. This CDR3 is CASSEVRGYGYTF. CDR3 nucleotide sequence: TGTGCCAGCAGTGAAGTTCGAGGATATGGCTACACCTTC.

V is TRBV25-1 and J is TRBJ2-7; TRBD1 aligns across 7 bases. The germline V gene has CDR1 MGHDK and CDR2 SYGVNS. V shed 4 bases and J 7 bases; nucleotides not matched to a gene: 7. The CDR3 runs to 13 residues. Here the CDR3 DNA reads TGTGCCAGCAGTGGGACAGGATTCTTTGAGCAGTACTTC. Its translation is CASSGTGFFEQYF.

V usage is TRBV2 and J usage is TRBJ2-7, with D unclear. With 6 bases removed from V and 0 bases from J, the gap between germline ends came to 12 bases. The CDR3 has 14 amino acids. Germline V gene lookup returns CDR1 SNHLY and CDR2 FYNNEI. This chain's CDR3 is CASRRSGLSYEQYF. Here the CDR3 DNA reads TGTGCCAGCAGGAGGTCAGGTCTCTCCTACGAGCAGTACTTC.

CDR3 nucleotides: TGTGCCAGCAGGAAGGCAAGGGAGCTGTTTTTT. Protein product: CASRKARELFF. The V and J genes are TRBV25-1 and TRBJ2-2, with no clear D. The germline V gene encodes CDR1 MGHDK and CDR2 SYGVNS. The ends were cut back, 6 bases at V and 9 bases at J, with 8 bases in the middle. The CDR3 loop spans 11 amino acids.

This clone was counted only a few times. V is TRBV11-2 and J is TRBJ2-5; D perhaps matches TRBD1 (5 bases). There are 12 residues in the CDR3. V gave up 0 bases and J gave up 9 bases, with 8 bases separating them. Germline V gives CDR1 SGHAT, CDR2 FQNNGV. In DNA form, the CDR3 reads TGTGCCAGCAGCTTAGATCTAGGGGCCCAGTACTTC. Translation: CASSLDLGAQYF.

This clone has just one count. The chain links TRBV5-1 to TRBJ2-7, with D possibly being TRBD1 (5 bases). CDR3 size: 14 residues. Germline V gene sequence: CDR1 SGHRS, CDR2 YFSETQ. The germline V and J ends were trimmed by 4 bases and 4 bases, with 15 bases remaining between them. This CDR3 is CASSGGHTQYEQYF. The CDR3 DNA sequence: TGCGCCAGCAGCGGCGGACACACGCAGTACGAGCAGTACTTC.

The chain carries TRBV5-6 and TRBJ2-7; tentatively, D is TRBD2 (6 bases). Trimming cost V 4 bases and J 0 bases, with 23 bases left between them. CDR1 is SGHDT, CDR2 YYEEEE, per germline. CDR3 length: 18 residues. The CDR3 DNA reads TGTGCCAGCAGCCTGGGAGGAGGGACCCTCGGCTACTCCTACGAGCAGTACTTC. Residues: CASSLGGGTLGYSYEQYF.

This clone was counted only a few times. The chain is built from TRBV7-9 and TRBJ2-3; D is unclear. CDR1 is SEHNR and CDR2 is FQNEAQ in the germline V gene (reference sequence). The CDR3 contains 16 residues. Trimming took 5 bases from V and 0 from J, leaving 15 bases between them. In DNA form, the CDR3 reads TGTGCCAGCAGCGGTACCCGCCTCCGAAGCACAGATACGCAGTATTTT. It yields the protein CASSGTRLRSTDTQYF.

This clone turned up a few times. The chain is built from TRBV13 and TRBJ1-2; the D is unclear. The CDR3 has 14 amino acids. V lost 5 bases to trimming and J lost 4 bases, with 14 bases between them. Per the germline V gene, CDR1 is PRHDT and CDR2 is FYEKMQ (reference sequence). CDR3: CASSPQRYSYGYTF. Written as DNA, the CDR3 is TGTGCCAGCAGCCCTCAGCGGTACTCCTATGGCTACACCTTC.

The rearrangement joins TRBV18 to TRBJ1-1; D gene ambiguous. Germline V CDR1 and CDR2: KGHSH, LQKENI. V lost 2 bases to trimming and J lost 1 base, with 5 bases between them. The length of the CDR3 is 13 residues. Written as DNA, the CDR3 is TGTGCCAGCTCACCAGGGCAGAACACTGAAGCTTTCTTT. Translated, it gives CASSPGQNTEAFF.

The chain uses TRBV12-5 and TRBJ1-2, with D possibly TRBD1 on 5 matching bases. The germline V and J ends were trimmed by 0 bases and 2 bases, with 13 bases remaining between them. Germline V CDR1 and CDR2: LGHNT, FRNRAP. The CDR3 is made up of 16 amino acids. CDR3 in amino acids: CASGLVEAGTNYGYTF. CDR3 DNA sequence: TGTGCTAGTGGTTTGGTTGAGGCAGGGACCAACTATGGCTACACCTTC.

The J gene is TRBJ2-7, the V gene TRBV19, with no clear D. V was trimmed by 3 bases and J by 0 bases, leaving 6 bases between them. The CDR3 runs 13 residues. Germline V gene data show CDR1 as LNHDA and CDR2 as SQIVND (reference sequence). Here the CDR3 DNA reads TGTGCCAGTAGTATCACGAACTCCTACGAGCAGTACTTC. Amino acids: CASSITNSYEQYF.

J is TRBJ2-5 and V is TRBV4-1; 12 bases line up with TRBD2. This CDR3 has 20 amino acids. Germline V CDR1 and CDR2: MGHRA, YSYEKL. Losses at the gene ends were 0 bases for V and 4 bases for J; bases not matched to a gene: 15. The CDR3: CASSQDLEASGGVGLETQYF. The DNA for the CDR3 is TGCGCCAGCAGCCAAGACCTGGAGGCTAGCGGGGGGGTTGGGTTAGAGACCCAGTACTTC.

The V call is TRBV29-1, the J call TRBJ2-4, with 9 positions matching TRBD1. The CDR3 is made up of 17 amino acids. Trimming at V came to 7 bases and at J to 1 base, leaving 14 bases not matched to a gene. Looked up from germline, CDR1 is SQVTM and CDR2 is ANQGSEA. CDR3 residues: CSAYTGTGYSAKNIQYF. For the CDR3, the DNA is TGCAGCGCATATACCGGGACAGGGTATTCGGCCAAAAACATTCAGTACTTC. Together with reference TRBV29-1 and TRBJ2-4, the CDR3 gives the full variable domain: SAVISQKPSRDICQRGTSLTIQCQVDSQVTMMFWYRQQPGQSLTLIATANQGSEATYESGFVIDKFPISRPNLTFSTLTVSNMSPEDSSIYLCSAYTGTGYSAKNIQYFGAGTRLSVL.

This rearrangement joins TRBV29-1 to TRBJ1-3; a possible D gene is TRBD1 (5 bases). The CDR3 consists of 13 residues. V was pared by 4 bases and J by 0 bases, with 7 bases between. CDR1 and CDR2 (germline): SQVTM, ANQGSEA. The CDR3 reads CSVGTNSGNTIYF. CDR3 sequence (DNA): TGCAGCGTTGGGACAAACTCTGGAAACACCATATATTTT.

The V gene is TRBV27, the J gene TRBJ1-6; no clear D. Per germline, CDR1 MNHEY and CDR2 SMNVEV (reference sequence). This CDR3 has 13 residues. V lost 0 bases to trimming and J lost 4 bases, with 1 base between them. DNA of the CDR3: TGTGCCAGCAGTTTATCGTATAATTCACCCCTCCACTTT. Protein sequence: CASSLSYNSPLHF.

This sequence joins TRBV2 and TRBJ2-5; TRBD1 aligns across 10 bases. The V gene's germline CDR1 is SNHLY and CDR2 FYNNEI. This CDR3 is built from 15 residues. V lost 6 bases and J lost 5; bases outside the gene matches: 9. CDR3 residues: CASRPFDRGLETQYF. The CDR3 bases are TGTGCCAGCAGACCCTTCGACAGGGGGCTGGAGACCCAGTACTTC. Complete variable domain (other parts from reference TRBV2 and TRBJ2-5): EPEVTQTPSHQVTQMGQEVILRCVPISNHLYFYWYRQILGQKVEFLVSFYNNEISEKSEIFDDQFSVERPDGSNFTLKIRSTKLEDSAMYFCASRPFDRGLETQYFGPGTRLLVL.

The gene calls are TRBV10-3 and TRBJ2-2; D not certain. V was pared by 6 bases and J by 2 bases, with 10 bases between. Germline V gene lookup returns CDR1 ENHRY and CDR2 SYGVKD. The length of the CDR3 is 14 residues. CDR3 protein: CAIRTGPNTGELFF. The CDR3 coding sequence is TGTGCCATCAGGACCGGGCCCAACACCGGGGAGCTGTTTTTT.

This rearrangement joins TRBV7-2 to TRBJ2-7, with 7 bases identical to TRBD1. The V gene's germline CDR1 is SGHTA and CDR2 FQGNSA. The ends lost 1 base at V and 4 bases at J; junction bases unmatched: 4. This CDR3 is built from 14 residues. CDR3 nucleotides: TGTGCCAGCAGCTTAGGGACAGGTCAATACGAGCAGTACTTC. Its translation: CASSLGTGQYEQYF.

This clone has only one observation. The chain is built from TRBV6-5 and TRBJ2-4, with no clear D. Germline CDR1 is MNHEY and CDR2 is SVGAGI. The CDR3 loop spans 13 amino acids. Trimming removed 6 bases at V and 3 bases at J, with 9 bases between. The CDR3 region has the DNA TGTGCCAGCAGCGCCCAAGGCAAAAACATTCAGTACTTC. It is translated as CASSAQGKNIQYF.

This clone was recorded once. V and J are TRBV7-2 and TRBJ2-5; no definite D call. Trimming cost V 1 base and J 4 bases, with 16 bases left between them. The CDR3 has 16 residues. Germline V CDR1 and CDR2: SGHTA, FQGNSA. CDR3 nucleotide sequence: TGTGCCAGCAGCTTAGGGGTAGTTGGTCCGGGAGAGACCCAGTACTTC. This translates into CASSLGVVGPGETQYF.

This sequence joins TRBV2 and TRBJ1-2, with TRBD1 matching 7 bases. Germline CDR1 SNHLY, CDR2 FYNNEI. V shed 6 bases, J shed 1 base, and the junction held 5 bases outside the gene matches. The CDR3 is 14 residues long. CDR3 bases: TGTGCCAGCAGCCTCCAGGGGGTTAACTATGGCTACACCTTC. This gives the protein CASSLQGVNYGYTF. Looking up the rest from reference TRBV2 and TRBJ1-2 gives the full variable domain: EPEVTQTPSHQVTQMGQEVILRCVPISNHLYFYWYRQILGQKVEFLVSFYNNEISEKSEIFDDQFSVERPDGSNFTLKIRSTKLEDSAMYFCASSLQGVNYGYTFGSGTRLTVV.